Sequencing of this TCR beta chain was carried out in a study of blood T cell repertoires in COVID-19. Overall study: Samples of COVID-19 (acute and convalescent) were obtained from the United States, Italy and Spain. The analysed material was cDNA or gDNA that came from T cells, B-cell-depleted T cells, or PBMCs.

This CDR3 has 15 residues. Per germline, CDR1 MGHRA and CDR2 YSYEKL. V was clipped by 1 base and J by 3 bases; unmatched bases: 0. Repertoires were generated with immunoSEQ multiplex PCR, while TCRdb's copy carries only in-frame clones and drops some. The sample yields about 250,000 clones, about 83% seen once. The clonotype was recovered from an elderly man with acute or convalescent COVID-19. The source material was peripheral blood. V and J are TRBV4-1 and TRBJ1-6; 7 bases match TRBD1. This chain's CDR3 is CASSQGQGYNSPLHF. DNA for the CDR3: TGCGCCAGCAGCCAAGGACAGGGCTATAATTCACCCCTCCACTTT.